Listed below are T cell receptor beta chains from one sample, sequenced in a study of cytomegalovirus exposure and HLA in healthy donors. Assay: immunoSEQ multiplex PCR; the TCRdb copy retains only in-frame clones and omits some. The sample holds some 71,000 clones, about 75% seen once. Sequences were obtained from PBMCs. These receptors all come from a man aged 18 to 30 in good health and CMV-seronegative. The CDR3 runs from the conserved cysteine through the conserved F or W. Each record gives: clone size, V gene, D gene, J gene, CDR3 protein, CDR3 DNA. The D gene is left open where the match is weak. For some rows the clone size is stated as once, few or many, or as a class when expanded; others skip it.

clone size: NA
V gene: TRBV7-6
D gene: TRBD1
J gene: TRBJ1-1
CDR3 protein: CASSFQGDHTEAFF
CDR3 DNA: TGTGCCAGCAGCTTTCAGGGGGATCACACTGAAGCTTTCTTT

clone size: NA
V gene: TRBV7-3
D gene: NA
J gene: TRBJ2-3
CDR3 protein: CASSRTSISTDTQYF
CDR3 DNA: TGTGCCAGCAGCCGTACTAGCATTTCCACAGATACGCAGTATTTT

clone size: NA
V gene: TRBV28
D gene: TRBD2
J gene: TRBJ2-3
CDR3 protein: CASSLWDLAGGPDTQYF
CDR3 DNA: TGTGCCAGCAGTTTATGGGACCTAGCGGGGGGGCCAGATACGCAGTATTTT

clone size: NA
V gene: TRBV4-2
D gene: TRBD2
J gene: TRBJ2-1
CDR3 protein: CASSQDQTSVGFRNEQFF
CDR3 DNA: TGTGCCAGCAGCCAAGATCAAACTAGCGTCGGATTTCGCAATGAGCAGTTCTTC

clone size: medium-sized
V gene: TRBV6-4
D gene: TRBD2
J gene: TRBJ2-2
CDR3 protein: CASSDKAGATGELFF
CDR3 DNA: TGTGCCAGCAGTGACAAAGCGGGGGCCACCGGGGAGCTGTTTTTT

clone size: few
V gene: TRBV5-1
D gene: NA
J gene: TRBJ2-2
CDR3 protein: CASWKGGGELFF
CDR3 DNA: TGCGCCAGCTGGAAAGGGGGCGGGGAGCTGTTTTTT

clone size: NA
V gene: TRBV30
D gene: TRBD2
J gene: TRBJ2-1
CDR3 protein: CAWALTSGGRNEQFF
CDR3 DNA: TGTGCCTGGGCCTTGACTAGCGGGGGCCGGAATGAGCAGTTCTTC

clone size: NA
V gene: TRBV9
D gene: TRBD2
J gene: TRBJ2-5
CDR3 protein: CASSSPSGGAGLIETQYF
CDR3 DNA: TGTGCCAGCAGCTCGCCTAGCGGGGGGGCGGGATTGATAGAGACCCAGTACTTC

clone size: NA
V gene: TRBV6-6
D gene: TRBD2
J gene: TRBJ2-1
CDR3 protein: CASSGPRGVSYNEQFF
CDR3 DNA: TGTGCCAGCAGTGGCCCGCGGGGGGTCTCCTACAATGAGCAGTTCTTC

clone size: once
V gene: TRBV4-3
D gene: NA
J gene: TRBJ1-4
CDR3 protein: CASSPGWGLNNEKLFF
CDR3 DNA: TGCGCCAGCAGCCCCGGGTGGGGGCTCAATAATGAAAAACTGTTTTTT

clone size: NA
V gene: TRBV7-7
D gene: TRBD2
J gene: TRBJ2-1
CDR3 protein: CASSLTLLPSGGAGEQFF
CDR3 DNA: TGTGCCAGCAGCTTAACGTTGTTACCTAGCGGGGGGGCCGGTGAGCAGTTCTTC

clone size: NA
V gene: TRBV9
D gene: NA
J gene: TRBJ2-3
CDR3 protein: CASSVVGRAQYF
CDR3 DNA: TGTGCCAGCAGCGTAGTCGGTAGAGCGCAGTATTTT

clone size: few
V gene: TRBV6-1
D gene: NA
J gene: TRBJ1-3
CDR3 protein: CASSEPLGSRGNTIYF
CDR3 DNA: TGTGCCAGCAGTGAACCCCTAGGCTCCCGGGGAAACACCATATATTTT

clone size: NA
V gene: TRBV27
D gene: TRBD1
J gene: TRBJ1-5
CDR3 protein: CASRLGQGADGNQPQHF
CDR3 DNA: TGTGCCAGCAGACTGGGACAGGGGGCGGATGGCAATCAGCCCCAGCATTTT

clone size: NA
V gene: TRBV2
D gene: TRBD2
J gene: TRBJ2-3
CDR3 protein: CASGARGGGTDTQYF
CDR3 DNA: TGTGCCAGCGGGGCGCGGGGGGGTGGCACAGATACGCAGTATTTT

clone size: NA
V gene: TRBV5-4
D gene: TRBD2
J gene: TRBJ2-5
CDR3 protein: CASSLDPAGAQETQYF
CDR3 DNA: TGTGCCAGCAGCTTGGATCCAGCGGGGGCCCAAGAGACCCAGTACTTC

clone size: NA
V gene: TRBV29-1
D gene: TRBD2
J gene: TRBJ2-3
CDR3 protein: CSVSTSGGDTQYF
CDR3 DNA: TGCAGCGTTTCGACTAGCGGGGGGGATACGCAGTATTTT

clone size: NA
V gene: TRBV7-2
D gene: TRBD2
J gene: TRBJ2-3
CDR3 protein: CASSLVAGSTDTQYF
CDR3 DNA: TGTGCCAGCAGCTTAGTAGCGGGGAGTACAGATACGCAGTATTTT

clone size: NA
V gene: TRBV7-3
D gene: TRBD1
J gene: TRBJ1-1
CDR3 protein: CASSPQGTVNTEAFF
CDR3 DNA: TGTGCCAGCAGCCCCCAAGGGACAGTTAACACTGAAGCTTTCTTT

clone size: NA
V gene: TRBV11-2
D gene: NA
J gene: TRBJ1-3
CDR3 protein: CASSPQLSSGNTIYF
CDR3 DNA: TGTGCCAGCAGCCCTCAGTTATCCTCTGGAAACACCATATATTTT

clone size: NA
V gene: TRBV5-1
D gene: TRBD2
J gene: TRBJ2-5
CDR3 protein: CASSLRTGGRQETQYF
CDR3 DNA: TGCGCCAGCAGCTTACGGACGGGGGGGCGGCAAGAGACCCAGTACTTC

clone size: once
V gene: TRBV28
D gene: NA
J gene: TRBJ1-5
CDR3 protein: CASDLIVGNQPQHF
CDR3 DNA: TGTGCCAGCGATCTCATAGTGGGCAATCAGCCCCAGCATTTT